This T cell receptor (beta chain) was documented in a study of graft-versus-host responses after intestinal transplantation. The table came from immunoSEQ multiplex PCR; TCRdb's copy has only in-frame clones and leaves some out. Of some 35,000 clones listed, roughly 94% are singletons. Points on this clone: The target antigen is unknown.

V lost 4 bases, J lost 8 bases, and 10 bases stayed unmatched. Germline assignment: CDR1 SEHNR and CDR2 FQNEAQ (reference sequence). The CDR3 spans 15 residues. This TCR was recovered from a human donor who was the organ donor for an intestinal transplant. The rearrangement uses TRBV7-9 and TRBJ1-4; 7 positions agree with TRBD1. Here the sequenced sample was unstimulated CD4+ T cells sorted from spleen or lymph node cells, taken before transplant. The CDR3 sequence is CASSSRQGIEEKLFF. The CDR3 nucleotides read TGTGCCAGCAGCTCCCGACAGGGAATAGAGGAAAAACTGTTTTTT.